This T cell receptor (beta chain) was identified in a study of regulatory and conventional T cells in RAG deficiency. The data were produced by immunoSEQ multiplex PCR, yet TCRdb's version contains in-frame clones alone and is incomplete. The table records under 30,000 clones, 75% to 95% of them present only once. Regulatory T cells were sorted from blood as CD4+ CD25-high CD127-low cells. V was trimmed by 6 bases and J by 7 bases, leaving 31 bases between them. CDR3 length: 19 residues. CDR1 and CDR2 (germline): WNHNN, SYGVQD (reference sequence). The same data also contributed to another study, on regulatory T cells. That paper notes: The PCR used 52 TRBV and 13 TRBJ primers. In patients, unique TRB V-J pairs were restricted and V/J usage skewed, especially in Tregs.

The V call is TRBV10-1, the J call TRBJ2-1; possibly TRBD2 for D (7 bases). The source material was Tregs sorted from blood. This receptor was identified in a human donor in good health. The CDR3 is CASSKFVSGGRGRGNEQFF. In nucleotides, the CDR3 is TGCGCCAGCAGCAAATTCGTGTCGGGGGGCAGGGGTCGTGGGAATGAGCAGTTCTTC.